The rows below give T cell receptor beta chains drawn from one sample of a study of T cells in localized non-small cell lung cancer. TCRdb's copy holds only in-frame clones and misses some; the assay was immunoSEQ multiplex PCR. The data contain over 70,000 clones, roughly 90% of them singletons. The material was peripheral blood, obtained before any cancer treatment. These receptors came from a male donor aged 60 or older with stage III squamous cell lung carcinoma. Each CDR3 is given with its conserved first and last residue. A D gene is named only where the DNA matches it firmly. Clone size is not always given. Where it is, it says once, few, many or a class for expanded clones.

clone size,D gene,J gene,V gene,CDR3 DNA,CDR3 protein
.,.,TRBJ1-6,TRBV2,TGTGCCAGCAGGGGATCACCCCTCCACTTT,CASRGSPLHF
.,.,TRBJ1-5,TRBV19,TGTGCCAGTAAGGAGACGGCCCCTAGCAATCAGCCCCAGCATTTT,CASKETAPSNQPQHF
.,.,TRBJ1-2,TRBV27,TGTGCCAGCAAACAAACAGGTTCCTGGGGCTACACCTTC,CASKQTGSWGYTF
.,.,TRBJ1-5,TRBV6-1,TGTGCCAGCAGCCCGGGACACTTAAATCAGCCCCAGCATTTT,CASSPGHLNQPQHF
.,TRBD1,TRBJ2-5,TRBV25-1,TGTGCCAGCAGTGAACCCGGACAGGGCGAGGAGACCCAGTACTTC,CASSEPGQGEETQYF
once,.,TRBJ2-3,TRBV6-1,TGTGCCAGCAGTGAAATGGCTCACCTCAGCACAGATACGCAGTATTTT,CASSEMAHLSTDTQYF
.,TRBD1,TRBJ2-3,TRBV7-9,TGTGCCAGCAGCCTTCGACAGGGTGGGGACACAGATACGCAGTATTTT,CASSLRQGGDTDTQYF
few,.,TRBJ1-1,TRBV30,TGTGCCTGGAGAGAGGGTACTCTCGAAGCTTTCTTT,CAWREGTLEAFF
.,.,TRBJ2-7,TRBV18,TGTGCCAGCTCACCAGACCTATCGAGGGACACCTACGAGCAGTACTTC,CASSPDLSRDTYEQYF
.,.,TRBJ1-1,TRBV5-1,TGCGCCAGCAGCACAGGACAGTCGTTTCTAAACACTGAAGCTTTCTTT,CASSTGQSFLNTEAFF
.,TRBD1,TRBJ2-7,TRBV7-2,TGTGCCAGCAGCTTAGCCCTCGGACAGGGATACGAGCAGTACTTC,CASSLALGQGYEQYF
few,TRBD1,TRBJ1-5,TRBV7-2,TGTGCCAGCAGCTTAGGCTGGCAGGGGGCCCAGCATTTT,CASSLGWQGAQHF
.,.,TRBJ1-1,TRBV6-6,TGTGCCAGCAGTTACTTACAGGGAAGAGGGAACACTGAAGCTTTCTTT,CASSYLQGRGNTEAFF
.,TRBD1,TRBJ1-3,TRBV19,TGTGCCAGTATCAGGGGGACTGGAAACACCATATATTTT,CASIRGTGNTIYF
.,TRBD1,TRBJ1-5,TRBV29-1,TGCAGCGTCAAACAGGGGTTGGATCAGCCCCAGCATTTT,CSVKQGLDQPQHF
.,TRBD2,TRBJ2-5,TRBV7-2,TGTGCCAGCAGCTTTAGCGGGGGGGCGAAAGAGACCCAGTACTTC,CASSFSGGAKETQYF
few,.,TRBJ2-1,TRBV11-2,TGTGCCAGCAGGAAAGCGCGGGGCCTAAATTACAATGAGCAGTTCTTC,CASRKARGLNYNEQFF
.,.,TRBJ1-1,TRBV5-6,TGTGCCAGCAGCTACCGGGACATTAACACAGCTTTCTTT,CASSYRDINTAFF
.,.,TRBJ1-1,TRBV30,TGTGCCTGTCACAGGGTGGACACTGAAGCTTTCTTT,CACHRVDTEAFF
.,TRBD2,TRBJ2-3,TRBV5-1,TGCGCCAGCAGCGCCACTACTAGCGCTTCCAGCACAGATACGCAGTATTTT,CASSATTSASSTDTQYF
.,.,TRBJ1-5,TRBV18,TGTGCCAGCTCATCGGGGGCTGAGCAGCCCCAGCATTTT,CASSSGAEQPQHF
.,.,TRBJ1-2,TRBV10-1,TGCGCCAGCAGTGACGAGGGGGGCTTTGGCTACACCTTC,CASSDEGGFGYTF
.,.,TRBJ1-1,TRBV7-2,TGTGCCAGTAGCTTATCTTTCCAGAACACTGAAGCTTTCTTT,CASSLSFQNTEAFF
few,TRBD2,TRBJ2-3,TRBV7-9,TGTGCCAGCAGCCCCCGGACTAGCTCTGTGGGAGATACGCAGTATTTT,CASSPRTSSVGDTQYF
.,.,TRBJ2-7,TRBV7-8,TGTGCCAGCAGCTTAGGGTCGAACTACGAGCAGTACTTC,CASSLGSNYEQYF
.,TRBD1,TRBJ2-7,TRBV29-1,TGCAGCGTTAATGGACAGGGGGAAGGATACGAGCAGTACTTC,CSVNGQGEGYEQYF
once,.,TRBJ1-5,TRBV5-1,TGCGCCAGCAGCTTGAACGGGAATAGCAATCAGCCCCAGCATTTT,CASSLNGNSNQPQHF
.,.,TRBJ1-2,TRBV30,TGTGCCTGGTCGGCGGATAACTATGGCTACACCTTC,CAWSADNYGYTF
.,.,TRBJ2-1,TRBV6-1,TGTGCCAGCAAGCGCAGGGGCGATCGTGACAATGAGCAGTTCTTC,CASKRRGDRDNEQFF
.,.,TRBJ1-1,TRBV6-1,TGTGCCAGCATGGCGCAGGCGGAAGCTTTCTTT,CASMAQAEAFF
once,TRBD2,TRBJ2-1,TRBV7-7,TGTGCTAGCAGCAGGACTAGCGGGAATGAGCAGTTCTTC,CASSRTSGNEQFF
.,TRBD1,TRBJ1-1,TRBV16,TGTGCCAGCAGCCAATCGGGACAGACATGGGCTTTCTTT,CASSQSGQTWAFF
once,.,TRBJ2-1,TRBV9,TGTGCCAGCAGCGACCGAGGTAGCTCAGGTGAGCAGTTCTTC,CASSDRGSSGEQFF
.,.,TRBJ2-5,TRBV28,TGTGCCAGCAAGCAGGGTAGAGAGACCCAGTACTTC,CASKQGRETQYF
once,.,TRBJ2-7,TRBV5-5,TGTGCCAGCAGCTTATATCCCTTGAGCTCCTACGAGCAGTACTTC,CASSLYPLSSYEQYF
.,TRBD1,TRBJ1-2,TRBV9,TGTGCCAGCAGCTTGGACAGGGGGCTCTATGGCTACACCTTC,CASSLDRGLYGYTF
.,.,TRBJ2-1,TRBV5-6,TGTGCCAGCAGCCCAACCATACGGCTATCCTACAATGAGCAGTTCTTC,CASSPTIRLSYNEQFF
.,TRBD1,TRBJ1-1,TRBV5-1,TGCGCCAGCAGCGGGGCCGGGACAGTCAACTACGAAGCTTTCTTT,CASSGAGTVNYEAFF
.,.,TRBJ1-6,TRBV28,TGTGCCAGCAGACCTGGGCGAGTTAATTCACCCCTCCACTTT,CASRPGRVNSPLHF
.,.,TRBJ1-1,TRBV6-1,TGTGCCAGCAGTGAACGAGGCGGGGCCGGAGCTTTCTTT,CASSERGGAGAFF
.,.,TRBJ2-5,TRBV19,TGTGCCAGTAGTATAGTCGGGGGTAGCCAGTACTTC,CASSIVGGSQYF
.,TRBD2,TRBJ2-1,TRBV14,TGTGCCAGCAGCCAGGCCGGGGGGAATGAGCAGTTCTTC,CASSQAGGNEQFF
.,TRBD2,TRBJ2-2,TRBV6-1,TGTGCCAGCAGTGAGAACGGGGGGGCCGCCGGGGAGCTGTTTTTT,CASSENGGAAGELFF
few,.,TRBJ1-5,TRBV30,TGTGCCTGGAGTGTACAGTTCGATCAGCCCCAGCATTTT,CAWSVQFDQPQHF